The present entry profiles one T cell receptor (beta chain) with its context. Its specificity is unknown. These data originate in a study of regulatory T cells in long-lasting Graves disease. Looking at the study overall: Treatment with antithyroid drugs for over 5 years, together with positive TSH receptor antibodies, meant persistent Graves' disease. Study-level findings and limits: With some 2,700 shared public clonotypes, persistent patients exceeded new patients, who shared about a thousand.

According to the study, TCR beta libraries were built with iRepertoire HTBI primers and CDR3-region Arm-PCR. TCRdb re-called the multiplex PCR reads through MiXCR, storing one row per CDR3 protein. Of about 310,000 distinct CDR3 sequences listed, 22% are singletons. Noted time point: persistent/refractory GD, antithyroid drugs over 5 years with positive TRAb. Generation of the TCR library employed RNA extracted from PBMCs. This specimen consisted of peripheral blood mononuclear cells (PBMCs), obtained when the disease was refractory, from a patient treated with antithyroid drugs. The clonotype comes from a female donor with Graves disease.

CDR3 bases: TGTGCCAGCAGTTTATCAGCCCAAGTAGCCAAAAACATTCAGTACTTC. It specifies CASSLSAQVAKNIQYF. V gene TRBV28 combines with J gene TRBJ2-4; D is unclear. V gave up 1 base and J gave up 0 bases, with 10 bases separating them. Germline V CDR1 and CDR2: MDHEN, SYDVKM. The CDR3 is 16 amino acids.